These 16 T cell receptor beta chains originate from one sample sequenced in a study of control samples from healthy donors and cancer patients (dated by TCRdb to about 2020). Libraries were made using the immunoSEQ multiplex PCR assay. TCRdb took over this immuneACCESS table, retaining in-frame rearrangements with V and J assigned. Such tables are incomplete; in checked studies, under half of the missing clones stem from an unresolved V gene, and the remainder is unexplained. This sample holds about 120,000 clones; 88% were observed only once. Clones ranked in the top ten supply approximately 2.3% of the sample. Sequenced material: blood. These receptors were taken from a woman aged 70-85 years in good health.

The chain couples TRBV5-1 to TRBJ1-1; D unclear. V was cut by 4 bases and J by 6 bases, with 16 bases left in between. From germline, CDR1 is SGHRS and CDR2 YFSETQ. This CDR3 is 14 amino acids long. The CDR3 DNA reads as TGCGCCAGCAGCCCCGGCTCCTCCGGGGCTGAAGCTTTCTTT. This sequence encodes CASSPGSSGAEAFF.

The chain recombines TRBV6-5 with TRBJ1-5; D is unresolved. The V gene lost 2 bases and the J gene lost 5 bases, with 10 bases spanning the gap. The length of the CDR3 is 14 residues. Germline V lookup: CDR1 MNHEY, CDR2 SVGAGI. The CDR3 DNA follows: TGTGCCAGCAGTTACCGGATGGGATATCAGCCCCAGCATTTT. It yields the protein CASSYRMGYQPQHF.

The chain links TRBV5-5 to TRBJ2-1; TRBD2 might be the D (5 bases). Between the trimmed V and J ends, which lost 4 bases and 0 bases, there was a span of 14 bases. This CDR3 has 16 residues. Germline V CDR1 and CDR2: SGHKS, YYEKEE (reference sequence). The chain's CDR3 is CASSPLQRSSYNEQFF. In DNA, the CDR3 is TGTGCCAGCAGCCCGCTACAGCGGAGCTCCTACAATGAGCAGTTCTTC. Combining the CDR3 with reference TRBV5-5 and TRBJ2-1 gives the whole variable domain DAGVTQSPTHLIKTRGQQVTLRCSPISGHKSVSWYQQVLGQGPQFIFQYYEKEERGRGNFPDRFSARQFPNYSSELNVNALLLGDSALYLCASSPLQRSSYNEQFFGPGTRLTVL.

The chain employs TRBV5-1 and TRBJ1-1; D gene unclear. Germline CDR1 SGHRS, CDR2 YFSETQ. Trimming stripped 1 base from V and 4 bases from J, with 11 bases between. The CDR3 spans 14 residues. CDR3 DNA: TGCGCCAGCAGCTTGCCGGGGTCCTCCACTGAAGCTTTCTTT. The encoded protein is CASSLPGSSTEAFF.

This clone has only one observation. J is TRBJ1-2 and V is TRBV7-9, with D perhaps matching TRBD1 (5 bases). Trimming took off 7 bases at V and 1 base at J, with 13 bases between the two ends. Germline assignment: CDR1 SEHNR and CDR2 FQNEAQ (reference sequence). There are 14 residues in the CDR3. The CDR3 is CASTSWGDNYGYTF. Written as DNA, the CDR3 is TGTGCCAGCACCTCCTGGGGCGATAACTATGGCTACACCTTC.

V and J are TRBV3-1 (or the pseudogene TRBV3-2) and TRBJ2-6; D gene unclear. The CDR3 loop spans 14 amino acids. Trimming shortened V by 2 bases and J by 2 bases, and 4 bases separated the two germline ends. Germline-derived CDR1 and CDR2 are LGHDT and YNNKEL (reference sequence). CDR3 sequence: CASSQTAGANVLTF. In DNA form, the CDR3 reads TGTGCCAGCAGCCAAACAGCTGGGGCCAACGTCCTGACTTTC.

This clone was seen once. The DNA of the CDR3 is TGTGCCAGCAGTTCAACACGTCCCGGGACTTTTTCCTCTGGAAACACCATATATTTT. The encoded protein is CASSSTRPGTFSSGNTIYF. The V and J genes are TRBV27 and TRBJ1-3, with D possibly being TRBD1 (5 bases). The CDR3 length is 19 residues. Germline values: CDR1 MNHEY, CDR2 SMNVEV (reference sequence). Between the trimmed V and J ends, which lost 4 bases and 0 bases, there was a span of 22 bases.

The chain carries TRBV6-5 and TRBJ1-3; 8 bases are shared with TRBD1. The CDR3 is 14 residues long. Germline lookup yields CDR1 MNHEY and CDR2 SVGAGI. V lost 6 bases, J lost 7 bases, and 8 bases stayed unmatched. The CDR3 DNA is TGTGCCAGCAGGCCCCCAGGGGGCGCGAACACCATATATTTT. Residues: CASRPPGGANTIYF.

V is TRBV6-5 and J is TRBJ1-2; 11 bases line up with TRBD1. The CDR3 has 14 amino acids. Per germline, CDR1 MNHEY and CDR2 SVGAGI. Trimming took 4 bases from V and 6 from J; bases not matched to a gene: 4. CDR3 nucleotides: TGTGCCAGCAGTTGGGGACAGGGGGACCATGGCTACACCTTC. Amino acids: CASSWGQGDHGYTF.

The chain joins TRBV24-1 to TRBJ2-1; 13 bases match TRBD2. Trimming at V came to 9 bases and at J to 0 bases, leaving 1 base not matched to a gene. The CDR3 extends over 15 amino acids. Germline-derived CDR1 and CDR2 are KGHDR and SFDVKD. CDR3 region: CATGLAGASYNEQFF. The CDR3 coding sequence is TGTGCCACCGGACTAGCGGGGGCCTCCTACAATGAGCAGTTCTTC.

This clone was counted once. The chain combines TRBV10-3 with TRBJ1-2, with 7 bases aligning to TRBD1. This CDR3 spans 14 amino acids. Germline CDR1 reads ENHRY; CDR2 reads SYGVKD. The ends lost 6 bases at V and 7 bases at J; junction bases unmatched: 11. The CDR3 DNA reads as TGTGCCATCAGCGGAGGACAGGCTGCTGGTGGCTACACCTTC. It codes for CAISGGQAAGGYTF.

This chain uses TRBV11-3 with TRBJ2-7; D is ambiguous. The V gene lost 0 bases and the J gene lost 2 bases, with 17 bases spanning the gap. CDR1 is SGHNT and CDR2 is YENEEA in the germline V gene. The CDR3 is made up of 17 amino acids. The DNA of the CDR3 is TGTGCCAGCAGCTTAGATCTGCCACTAACGGCCACCTACGAGCAGTACTTC. This sequence encodes CASSLDLPLTATYEQYF. The full variable domain, with the rest looked up from reference TRBV11-3 and TRBJ2-7, is EAGVVQSPRYKIIEKKQPVAFWCNPISGHNTLYWYLQNLGQGPELLIRYENEEAVDDSQLPKDRFSAERLKGVDSTLKIQPAELGDSAVYLCASSLDLPLTATYEQYFGPGTRLTVT.

V and J are TRBV7-9 and TRBJ2-3; 8 positions agree with TRBD2. Germline CDR1 reads SEHNR; CDR2 reads FQNEAQ (reference sequence). The CDR3 totals 15 residues. V trimming: 4 bases; J trimming: 3 bases; junction bases outside the gene matches: 6. The CDR3 loop reads CASSWGAGVTDTQYF. Here the CDR3 DNA reads TGTGCCAGCAGCTGGGGAGCGGGGGTTACAGATACGCAGTATTTT.

Of note for this clone: The same CDR3 can be traced to other DNA sequences in this sample. The rearrangement joins TRBV14 to TRBJ2-7; D is unresolved. Germline V CDR1 and CDR2: SGHDN, FVKESK. V lost 0 bases, J lost 0 bases, and 9 bases lay in between. This CDR3 contains 15 residues. The CDR3 loop reads CASSQDPGSSYEQYF. CDR3 bases: TGTGCCAGCAGCCAAGATCCGGGCAGCTCCTACGAGCAGTACTTC.

The gene calls are TRBV5-1 and TRBJ2-3; TRBD2 agrees at 8 bases. The CDR3 runs to 14 residues. Germline values: CDR1 SGHRS, CDR2 YFSETQ. V was clipped by 4 bases and J by 0 bases; unmatched bases: 1. CDR3 residues: CASSQRGSTDTQYF. In DNA, the CDR3 is TGCGCCAGCAGCCAGCGGGGGAGCACAGATACGCAGTATTTT.

The chain joins TRBV2 to TRBJ1-1; weak D call: TRBD1 (5 bases). CDR3 length: 15 amino acids. Trimming shortened V by 4 bases and J by 5 bases, and 17 bases separated the two germline ends. Germline V gene sequence: CDR1 SNHLY, CDR2 FYNNEI. The CDR3 sequence is CASSAPGSGRTEAFF. The CDR3 DNA sequence: TGTGCCAGCAGTGCCCCAGGGTCTGGACGGACTGAAGCTTTCTTT.